The rows below give T cell receptor beta chains drawn from one sample of a study of blood T cell repertoires in COVID-19. TCRdb keeps only in-frame clones here, not all; method: immunoSEQ multiplex PCR. Here the sample spans around 180,000 clones, around 87% being singletons. The sample taken for sequencing was peripheral blood. The receptors stem from a man aged 35 to 55 with active or convalescent COVID-19. CDR3s include the opening cysteine and the closing phenylalanine or tryptophan. The D gene is left open where the match is weak. Rows may omit the clone size; those that give it use once, few, many or a size class.

CDR3: CASSLAWRRANYGYTF; DNA: TGTGCCAGCAGCTTGGCCTGGAGGAGAGCTAACTATGGCTACACCTTC; D: .; length: 16; V: TRBV5-8; size: .; J: TRBJ1-2
CDR3: CASSLGDSSYEQYF; DNA: TGTGCCAGCAGCTTGGGGGACAGCTCCTACGAGCAGTACTTC; D: TRBD1; length: 14; V: TRBV7-9; size: once; J: TRBJ2-7
CDR3: CASSPGLTKDYEQYF; DNA: TGTGCCAGCAGTCCGGGACTCACCAAGGACTACGAGCAGTACTTC; D: .; length: 15; V: TRBV6-5; size: once; J: TRBJ2-7
CDR3: CASSPGTYEQYF; DNA: TGTGCCAGCAGCCCCGGGACCTACGAGCAGTACTTC; D: .; length: 12; V: TRBV2; size: .; J: TRBJ2-7
CDR3: CASTEIPLNEQFF; DNA: TGTGCCAGCACCGAGATCCCTTTGAATGAGCAGTTCTTC; D: .; length: 13; V: TRBV7-8; size: .; J: TRBJ2-1
CDR3: CASSFYSGDASTEAFF; DNA: TGTGCCAGCAGTTTCTACTCAGGGGACGCCAGCACTGAAGCTTTCTTT; D: .; length: 16; V: TRBV6-2/TRBV6-3; size: .; J: TRBJ1-1
CDR3: CSVEDQGADGELFF; DNA: TGCAGCGTTGAAGACCAGGGGGCGGACGGGGAGCTGTTTTTT; D: TRBD1; length: 14; V: TRBV29-1; size: .; J: TRBJ2-2
CDR3: CASRNRGDGYTF; DNA: TGTGCCAGCAGAAACAGGGGAGATGGCTACACCTTC; D: TRBD1; length: 12; V: TRBV2; size: .; J: TRBJ1-2
CDR3: CASSPGYTRTGELFF; DNA: TGTGCCAGCAGCCCAGGTTATACGCGAACCGGGGAGCTGTTTTTT; D: .; length: 15; V: TRBV7-6; size: .; J: TRBJ2-2
CDR3: CASSFDRRNTGELFF; DNA: TGTGCCAGCAGTTTTGACAGGCGAAACACCGGGGAGCTGTTTTTT; D: .; length: 15; V: TRBV6-2/TRBV6-3; size: .; J: TRBJ2-2
CDR3: CASSREVPGYRTDTQYF; DNA: TGTGCCAGCAGCCGGGAAGTTCCGGGGTATAGGACAGATACGCAGTATTTT; D: .; length: 17; V: TRBV14; size: .; J: TRBJ2-3
CDR3: CASRLGPAGTGFF; DNA: TGTGCCAGCAGGCTTGGCCCGGCGGGAACTGGGTTTTTT; D: .; length: 13; V: TRBV28; size: .; J: TRBJ1-4